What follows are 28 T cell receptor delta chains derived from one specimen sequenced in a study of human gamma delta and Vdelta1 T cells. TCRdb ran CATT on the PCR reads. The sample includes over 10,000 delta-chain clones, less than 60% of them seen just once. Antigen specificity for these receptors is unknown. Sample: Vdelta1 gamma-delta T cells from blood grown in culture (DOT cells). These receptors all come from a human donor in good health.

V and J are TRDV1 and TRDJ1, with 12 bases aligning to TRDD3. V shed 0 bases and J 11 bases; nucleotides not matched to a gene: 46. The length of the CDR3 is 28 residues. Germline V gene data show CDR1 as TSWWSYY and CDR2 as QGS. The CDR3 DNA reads TGTGCTCTTGGGGAACTAGCCGGGTCTAAGCCTTCCTACGGTCTGGGGGATACGCGTCAGGTACAGGAAAAGGGGCTCATCTTT. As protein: CALGELAGSKPSYGLGDTRQVQEKGLIF.

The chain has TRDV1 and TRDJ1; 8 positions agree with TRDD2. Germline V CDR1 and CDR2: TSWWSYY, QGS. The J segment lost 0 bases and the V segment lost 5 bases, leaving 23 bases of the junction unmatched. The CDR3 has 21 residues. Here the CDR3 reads CALGIPFLKGTGSPYTDKLIF. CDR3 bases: TGTGCTCTTGGGATACCCTTCCTAAAGGGTACGGGCTCTCCATACACCGATAAACTCATCTTT.

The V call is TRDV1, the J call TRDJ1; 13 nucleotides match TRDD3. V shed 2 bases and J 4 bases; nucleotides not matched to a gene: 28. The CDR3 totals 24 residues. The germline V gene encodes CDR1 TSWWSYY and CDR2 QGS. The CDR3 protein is CALGEGGIPRRVLVLGDTVDKLIF. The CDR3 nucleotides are TGTGCTCTTGGGGAAGGCGGGATCCCTCGGCGGGTATTGGTACTGGGGGATACGGTCGATAAACTCATCTTT.

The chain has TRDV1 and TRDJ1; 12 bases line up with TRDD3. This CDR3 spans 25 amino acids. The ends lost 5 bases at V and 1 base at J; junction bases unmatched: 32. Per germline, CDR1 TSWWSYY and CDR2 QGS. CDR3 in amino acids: CALGTPGDSSSYDYWGIPGTDKLIF. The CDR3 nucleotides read TGTGCTCTTGGGACCCCTGGGGACTCGTCTTCCTACGACTACTGGGGGATACCGGGCACCGATAAACTCATCTTT.

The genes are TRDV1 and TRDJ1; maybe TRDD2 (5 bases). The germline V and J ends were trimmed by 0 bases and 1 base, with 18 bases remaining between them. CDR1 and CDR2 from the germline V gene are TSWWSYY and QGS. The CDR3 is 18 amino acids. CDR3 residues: CALGELGPTADSTDKLIF. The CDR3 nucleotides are TGTGCTCTTGGGGAACTCGGCCCTACCGCAGATAGCACCGATAAACTCATCTTT.

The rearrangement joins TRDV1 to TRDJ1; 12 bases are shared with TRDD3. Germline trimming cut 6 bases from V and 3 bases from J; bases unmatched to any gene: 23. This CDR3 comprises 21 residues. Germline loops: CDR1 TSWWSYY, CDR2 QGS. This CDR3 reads CALGKVPPKDAGGYGSDKLIF. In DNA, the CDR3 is TGTGCTCTTGGTAAAGTGCCGCCCAAAGACGCTGGGGGATACGGTTCCGATAAACTCATCTTT.

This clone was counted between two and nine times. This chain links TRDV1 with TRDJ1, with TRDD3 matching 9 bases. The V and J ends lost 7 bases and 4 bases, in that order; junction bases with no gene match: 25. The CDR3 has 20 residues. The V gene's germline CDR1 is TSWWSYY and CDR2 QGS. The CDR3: CALVFPSPWGIGGFDDKLIF. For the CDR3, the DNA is TGTGCTCTTGTTTTCCCGTCACCATGGGGGATAGGAGGGTTTGACGATAAACTCATCTTT.

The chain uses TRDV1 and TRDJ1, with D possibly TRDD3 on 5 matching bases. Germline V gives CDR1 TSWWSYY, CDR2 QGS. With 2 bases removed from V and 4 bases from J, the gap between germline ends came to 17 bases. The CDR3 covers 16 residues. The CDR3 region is CALGEKNLVIRDKLIF. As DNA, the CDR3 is TGTGCTCTTGGGGAAAAGAATCTAGTCATACGCGATAAACTCATCTTT.

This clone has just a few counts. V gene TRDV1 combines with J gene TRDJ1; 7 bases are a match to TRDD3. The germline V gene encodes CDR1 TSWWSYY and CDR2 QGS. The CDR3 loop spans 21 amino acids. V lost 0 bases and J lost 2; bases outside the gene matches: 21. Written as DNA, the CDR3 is TGTGCTCTTGGGGAACTGAGGCTAGCCGGCCTAGTACTGGGGTCGACCGATAAACTCATCTTT. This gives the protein CALGELRLAGLVLGSTDKLIF.

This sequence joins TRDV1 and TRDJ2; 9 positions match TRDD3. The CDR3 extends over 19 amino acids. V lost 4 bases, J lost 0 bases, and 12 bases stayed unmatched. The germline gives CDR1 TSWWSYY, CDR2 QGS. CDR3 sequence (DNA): TGTGCTCTTGGGGGTCCAGGGGTGGGGGATAGGGCTTTGACAGCACAACTCTTCTTT. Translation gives CALGGPGVGDRALTAQLFF.

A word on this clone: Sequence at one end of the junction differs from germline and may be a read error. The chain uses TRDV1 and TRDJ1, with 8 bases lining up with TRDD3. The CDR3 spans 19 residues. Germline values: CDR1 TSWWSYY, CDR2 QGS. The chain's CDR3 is CALGERRGGGGFHTDKLIF. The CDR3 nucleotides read TGTGCTCTTGGCGAACGCCGTGGAGGTGGGGGATTCCACACCGATAAACTCATCTTT.

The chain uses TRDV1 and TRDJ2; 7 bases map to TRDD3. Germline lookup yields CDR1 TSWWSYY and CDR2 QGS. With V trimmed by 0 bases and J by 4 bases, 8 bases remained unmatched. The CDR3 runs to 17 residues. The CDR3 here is CALGELTLYWGTAQLFF. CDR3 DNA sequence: TGTGCTCTTGGGGAACTTACCCTTTACTGGGGGACAGCACAACTCTTCTTT.

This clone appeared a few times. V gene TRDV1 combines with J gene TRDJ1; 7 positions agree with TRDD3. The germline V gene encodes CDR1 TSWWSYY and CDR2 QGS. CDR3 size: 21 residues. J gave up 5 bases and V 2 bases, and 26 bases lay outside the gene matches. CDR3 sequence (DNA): TGTGCTCTTGGGGAAATAGTATCCACTTTGGATACGATAACAGGACGTGATAAACTCATCTTT. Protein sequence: CALGEIVSTLDTITGRDKLIF.

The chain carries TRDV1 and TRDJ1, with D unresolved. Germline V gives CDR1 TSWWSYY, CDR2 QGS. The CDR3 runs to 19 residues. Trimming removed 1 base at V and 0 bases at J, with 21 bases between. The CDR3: CALGEPRERRGTYTDKLIF. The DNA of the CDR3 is TGTGCTCTTGGGGAACCCCGGGAGAGAAGGGGCACTTACACCGATAAACTCATCTTT.

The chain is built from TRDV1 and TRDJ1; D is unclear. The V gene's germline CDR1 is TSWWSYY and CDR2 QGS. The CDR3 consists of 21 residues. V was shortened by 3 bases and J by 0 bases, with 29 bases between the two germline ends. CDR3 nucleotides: TGTGCTCTTGGGGATCCCCCCAGATCCTCCTTGCTTTGGAGGTACACCGATAAACTCATCTTT. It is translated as CALGDPPRSSLLWRYTDKLIF.

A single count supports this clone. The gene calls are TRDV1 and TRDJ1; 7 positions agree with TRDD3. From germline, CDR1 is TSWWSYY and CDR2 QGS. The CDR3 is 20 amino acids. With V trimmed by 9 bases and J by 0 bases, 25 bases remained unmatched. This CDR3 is CALTRWGRAWGVDYTDKLIF. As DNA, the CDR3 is TGTGCTCTCACCCGCTGGGGTCGGGCCTGGGGGGTCGACTACACCGATAAACTCATCTTT.

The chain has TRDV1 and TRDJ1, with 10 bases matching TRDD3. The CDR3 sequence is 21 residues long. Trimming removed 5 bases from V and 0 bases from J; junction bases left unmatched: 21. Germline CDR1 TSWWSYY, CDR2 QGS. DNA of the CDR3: TGTGCTCTTGGGAAATATTGGGGGATACTAGCACGCCATCGGTACACCGATAAACTCATCTTT. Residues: CALGKYWGILARHRYTDKLIF.

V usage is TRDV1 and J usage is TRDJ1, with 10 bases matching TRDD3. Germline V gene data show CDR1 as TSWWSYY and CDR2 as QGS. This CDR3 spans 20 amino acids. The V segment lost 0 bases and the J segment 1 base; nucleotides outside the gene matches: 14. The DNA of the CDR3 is TGTGCTCTTGGGGAACTGCGTCCTACCTTACTGGGGGATGGCACCGATAAACTCATCTTT. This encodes CALGELRPTLLGDGTDKLIF.

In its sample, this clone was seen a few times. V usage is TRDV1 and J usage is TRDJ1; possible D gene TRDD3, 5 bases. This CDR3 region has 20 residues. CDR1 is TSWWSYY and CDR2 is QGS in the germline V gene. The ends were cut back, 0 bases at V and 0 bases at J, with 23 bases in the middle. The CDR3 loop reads CALGELGWGRNAIYTDKLIF. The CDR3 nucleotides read TGTGCTCTTGGGGAACTAGGGTGGGGACGCAACGCGATTTACACCGATAAACTCATCTTT.

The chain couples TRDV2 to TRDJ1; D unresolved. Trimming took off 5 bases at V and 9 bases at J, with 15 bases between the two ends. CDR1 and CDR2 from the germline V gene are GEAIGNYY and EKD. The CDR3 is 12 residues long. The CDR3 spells CACGKYCPELIF. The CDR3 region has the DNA TGTGCCTGTGGCAAGTACTGCCCAGAACTCATCTTT.

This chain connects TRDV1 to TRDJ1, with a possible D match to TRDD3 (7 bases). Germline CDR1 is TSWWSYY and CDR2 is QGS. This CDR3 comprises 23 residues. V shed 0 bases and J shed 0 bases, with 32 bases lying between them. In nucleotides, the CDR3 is TGTGCTCTTGGGGAACTCTCCCCTTCCGCTGCAGGATGGGGGACGACGTACACCGATAAACTCATCTTT. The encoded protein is CALGELSPSAAGWGTTYTDKLIF.

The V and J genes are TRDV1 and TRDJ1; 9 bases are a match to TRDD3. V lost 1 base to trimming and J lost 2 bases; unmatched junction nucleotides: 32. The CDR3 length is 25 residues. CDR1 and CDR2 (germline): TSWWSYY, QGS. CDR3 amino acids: CALGEPVRSTYWGTDSDHLTDKLIF. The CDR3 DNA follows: TGTGCTCTTGGGGAACCAGTCCGCTCGACATACTGGGGGACCGACTCCGATCACCTGACCGATAAACTCATCTTT.

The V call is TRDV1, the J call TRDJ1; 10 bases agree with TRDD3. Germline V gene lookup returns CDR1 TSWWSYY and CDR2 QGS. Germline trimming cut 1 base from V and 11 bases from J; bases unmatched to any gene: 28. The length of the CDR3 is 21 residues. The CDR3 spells CALGEPSPSLLRTGGSPALIF. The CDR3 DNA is TGTGCTCTTGGGGAACCCTCGCCTTCCTTACTTCGGACTGGGGGATCTCCCGCTCTCATCTTT.

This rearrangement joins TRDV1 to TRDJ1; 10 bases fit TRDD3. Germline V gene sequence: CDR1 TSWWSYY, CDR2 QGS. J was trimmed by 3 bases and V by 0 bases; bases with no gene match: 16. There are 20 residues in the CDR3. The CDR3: CALGELGFPNWGMNADKLIF. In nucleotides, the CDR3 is TGTGCTCTTGGGGAACTAGGGTTTCCTAACTGGGGGATGAATGCCGATAAACTCATCTTT.

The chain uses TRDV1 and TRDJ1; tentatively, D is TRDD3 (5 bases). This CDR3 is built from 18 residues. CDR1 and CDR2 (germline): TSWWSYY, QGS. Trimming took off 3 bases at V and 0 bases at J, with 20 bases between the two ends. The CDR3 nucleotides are TGTGCTCTTGGGGACCCCCGGCGAGGTGATACTGACACCGATAAACTCATCTTT. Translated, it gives CALGDPRRGDTDTDKLIF.

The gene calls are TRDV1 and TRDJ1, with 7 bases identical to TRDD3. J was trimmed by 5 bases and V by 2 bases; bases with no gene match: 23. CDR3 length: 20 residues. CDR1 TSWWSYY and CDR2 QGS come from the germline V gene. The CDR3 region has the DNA TGTGCTCTTGGGGAATTTGGACCCTCCCTACTGGGGACACCGGTGGATAAACTCATCTTT. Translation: CALGEFGPSLLGTPVDKLIF.

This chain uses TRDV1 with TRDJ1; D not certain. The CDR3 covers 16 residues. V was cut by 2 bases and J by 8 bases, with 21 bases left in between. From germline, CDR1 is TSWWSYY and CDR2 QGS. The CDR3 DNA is TGTGCTCTTGGGGAAGGGCCCCAAGGGTCCTCTCTAAAACTCATCTTT. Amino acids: CALGEGPQGSSLKLIF.

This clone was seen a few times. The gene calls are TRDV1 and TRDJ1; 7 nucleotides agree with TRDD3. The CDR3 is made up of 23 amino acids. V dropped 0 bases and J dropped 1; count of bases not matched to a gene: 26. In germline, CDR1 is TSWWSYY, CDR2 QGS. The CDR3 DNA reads TGTGCTCTTGGGGAACTCAGGTTTGGCGGACTTGGGGGACCTACTGTTGGCACCGATAAACTCATCTTT. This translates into CALGELRFGGLGGPTVGTDKLIF.